What follows describes a single T cell receptor beta chain. Original processing notes: Estimation of nucleated cell counts relied on the amplification of reference gene primers. Produced via immunoSEQ multiplex PCR; TCRdb's table is partial and in-frame only. V, J and clone size are those of that table, while D and trimming were read from the DNA. This table holds 150,000 to 200,000 clones, 86% found once. The sample comes from a study of blood T cell repertoires in COVID-19. Across the study: Material from acute and convalescent COVID-19 was sourced from the United States, Italy and Spain. The analysed material was cDNA or gDNA that came from T cells, B-cell-depleted T cells, or PBMCs.

The CDR3 spans 16 residues. CDR1 is LGHDT, CDR2 YNNKEL, per germline (reference sequence). Trimming took 4 bases from V and 4 from J; bases not matched to a gene: 9. The specimen sequenced was peripheral blood. The chain recombines TRBV3-1 (or the pseudogene TRBV3-2) with TRBJ1-4; 7 bases are shared with TRBD1. The clonotype was recovered from a man aged 18 to 30 with acute or convalescent COVID-19. CDR3 loop: CASSPNTGAFNEKLFF. CDR3 sequence (DNA): TGTGCCAGCAGCCCTAATACAGGGGCCTTTAATGAAAAACTGTTTTTT.